The clone carrying this T cell receptor beta chain was observed once. The source of the sample is a study of blood T cell repertoires in COVID-19. Whole-study context: Samples taken during acute and convalescent COVID-19 were collected in the United States, Italy and Spain. T cells, B-cell-depleted T cells, or PBMCs supplied cDNA or gDNA.

CDR3 length: 14 residues. From germline, CDR1 is SGHVS and CDR2 FNYEAQ. The V end lost 5 bases, the J end lost 5 bases, and 12 bases lay between the germline ends. In the authors' workflow: Reference gene primer amplification gave nucleated cell count estimates. Profiled with immunoSEQ multiplex PCR; TCRdb holds only in-frame clones, not every one. D and trimming come from the DNA, and the V and J calls and clone size come from that table. Among approximately 200,000 clones listed, around 83% were seen once. The sample was peripheral blood. This sequence originates from a man aged 40-49 years with acute or convalescent COVID-19. The rearrangement links TRBV7-6 to TRBJ2-2; weak D call: TRBD1 (6 bases). CDR3 loop: CASSALRGTGELFF. CDR3 nucleotides: TGTGCCAGCAGCGCCCTCAGGGGAACCGGGGAGCTGTTTTTT.